Below, one TCR beta chain is given with its context. Its target antigen remains unknown. Per-base qualities were not stored, and no clone one base away is much larger. The sample belongs to a study of cytomegalovirus exposure and HLA in healthy donors (dated by TCRdb to between 2016 and 2019). About the study as a whole: In an earlier analysis of approximately 640 of the donors, approximately 260 Gb of sequence data and roughly 100 million unique TCR beta sequences from about 179 million T cells were reported. To predict cytomegalovirus infection status, the study combined high-throughput TCR immunosequencing, statistical association of individual TCRs with disease status, and machine learning. A later analysis re-examined previously published TCR beta repertoires from over 500 donors and added high-resolution HLA genotyping to investigate patterns of TCR occurrence. Four or five DR-DQ haplotypes were handled as single units for association and clustering because linkage in the cohort was strong. Using immunosequencing, the study profiled T cell repertoires from 666 subjects and related those repertoires to cytomegalovirus serostatus. Among the roughly 400 genotyped donors, around 81% belonged to the genetic ancestry cluster associated with self-reported Caucasian donors. The aim of the study was to test whether cataloging public T cell receptors could identify signatures of past pathogen exposure. Donor age, sex, ethnicity and CMV serostatus were compiled alongside the repertoire data. On average, roughly 200,000 unique TCR beta nucleotide sequences were sequenced per donor among about 400 genotyped donors of the cohort, with roughly a sixth of those sequences being non-productive. All discovery cohort repertoires had been generated on a single sequencing platform. In an earlier analysis of roughly 580 of the donors, high-throughput TCR beta sequencing was used to judge whether each TCR beta V gene segment behaved as functional or pseudogenic. Typing coverage differed by locus: A, B, C, DRB1 and DQB1 were typed in about 620-630 donors, DQA1 in 500 to 550, DPA1 in approximately 610, and DPB1 in just under 480. Roughly 320 gigabases of sequencing data and around 90 million unique TCR sequences made up an early release that covered several hundred HLA-typed donors. The later analysis used no new phenotypic data to find candidate immune exposures, relying instead on TCR beta sequences and their occurrence across donors. A later genetic analysis took genome-wide SNP genotypes for about 55% of the roughly 700 donors and used that subset as a discovery cohort. A separate validation cohort of approximately 130 different subjects was used in addition to the 666-subject first cohort. Class I and class II HLA loci were covered by the typing at four-digit resolution.

The cohort was made up of 500 to 850 healthy bone marrow donors. Cohort members were all nominally healthy when sampled, although unrecorded immune exposures were likely present. The donor tested CMV seronegative and was one of the 352 seronegative cohort members. Every donor gave a peripheral blood sample, and the peripheral blood mononuclear cells from that sample were used for TCR beta sequencing. The Qiagen DNeasy Blood Extraction Kit was used to extract genomic DNA from the blood cell samples. Library generation was performed with the immunoSEQ multiplex PCR assay. A mixture of 60 forward primers for TCR Vbeta segments and 13 reverse primers for TCR Jbeta segments was used in the multiplex PCR. The CDR3 region of rearranged TCR beta genes was amplified from genomic DNA by a multiplex PCR assay. On the Illumina HiSeq System, the amplified TCR beta libraries were sequenced as 87-base-pair reads. The original pipeline was this. A later analysis counted 75 million to 100 million unique TCR beta chains across the 550 to 700 repertoires, and 10 million to 12 million of these chains were shared by at least two donors. Raw reads were error-corrected and collapsed into unique sequences with a nearest-neighbor algorithm that merged closely related sequences to remove PCR and sequencing errors. V, D and J gene segments were assigned by aligning CDR3 sequences to IMGT reference sequences. For a sequence to be retained, at least a six-nucleotide match to both a V gene segment and a J gene segment was required. A rearrangement counted as productive if the CDR3 had no stop codons and remained in frame with V and J, and every other rearrangement counted as non-productive. Following IMGT convention, CDR3 was defined as the stretch from the second conserved V-encoded cysteine to the conserved J-encoded phenylalanine. Sequences without an unambiguous match to a single V gene segment were excluded from the earlier analysis of several hundred of the donors. In an earlier analysis of approximately 550 of the donors, V segments were called functional above 56.7% productive rearrangements and were called segregating when the between-donor standard deviation exceeded 5%. A statistical classification framework was developed to diagnose cytomegalovirus status using the catalog of TCR beta chain sequences. A later analysis assigned V and J genes by comparing TCR nucleotide sequences with IMGT/GENE-DB human TR gene sequences. The TCRdist pipeline was used in a later analysis to assign CDR3 sequences and most-parsimonious VDJ recombination scenarios. A later analysis defined each TCR beta chain by its CDR3 amino acid sequence plus V-gene family, and excluded reads lacking a unique V-gene family. A later analysis removed roughly 590 highly shared, low-generation-probability nucleotide sequences to deal with suspected cross-contamination and a sequencing artifact. A later analysis calculated a clonal expansion index for each public chain from normalized within-repertoire ranks of inferred template counts. In a later analysis, generation probabilities were computed with a VDJ recombination model fitted to out-of-frame rearrangements, and the resulting probabilities were checked against IGoR. In a later analysis, TCR-TCR, TCR-HLA and TCR-CMV co-occurrence was scored with hypergeometric tests, and a repertoire-size bias correction was applied to TCR pairs. To estimate false discovery rates, a later analysis permuted the HLA or CMV assignments 20 times. In a later analysis, co-occurring TCRs were grouped with DBSCAN, and TCRdist sequence similarity was added when clustering was performed within HLA-allele-positive subsets. Repertoires with fewer than 30,000 or more than 120,000 public chains were left out of co-occurrence clustering, as were five repertoires with anomalous nucleotide sharing. What TCRdb holds here is the immuneACCESS table cut down to in-frame rearrangements. Part of the clones is not present; checked against another copy, under half of the missing clones reflect an unresolved V gene, and the others are unexplained. V, J and clone size were drawn from that table, and D and trimming were deduced from the DNA. In all, the sample holds a few hundred thousand clones, and around 77% of those were seen once. Less than 3.5% of the sample is taken by the ten largest.

The investigation overall reported the following: According to a later analysis, most CMV-associated TCR beta chains appeared to be HLA-restricted, and the HLA associations seemed to be driven largely by CMV exposure. Because HLA typing was unavailable for some donors at each locus, only the typed subset was used in association tests. Sequencing depth was assumed to be roughly uniform across donors in the presence/absence analyses, though that assumption may not hold. The study gave a list of some 150 TCR beta chains associated with cytomegalovirus. Because counts were too low, roughly 18 rarely observed V segments, including chromosome 9 orphons, were left out of the earlier analysis of about 620 of the donors. A later genetic analysis associated a missense DCLRE1C variant with V-gene and J-gene trimming of TCR beta chains, and an independent cohort replicated the association. The only immune exposure information available for the cohort was CMV serostatus. Specific HLA alleles were associated with over 15,000 TCR beta sequences at a false discovery rate of 0.05 in a later analysis. Correlated functional status among segregating V segments might be attributable to linkage disequilibrium, but an unknown experimental factor could not be ruled out. The cohort was sequenced for TCR beta chains only, and without alpha or paired-chain data the features that could be detected were limited. Cytomegalovirus status was reported to be diagnosed by the classifier with high specificity and sensitivity in both the original and validation cohorts. A later analysis found that HLA-associated TCR beta chains were more clonally expanded and had lower generation probabilities than equally common non-associated chains. Several of the top co-occurrence clusters appeared to be linked to parvovirus B19, influenza, CMV and Epstein-Barr virus, according to a later analysis. According to the authors, the approach could potentially be generalized to other disease states and immunological phenotypes. In a later analysis, the rate of TCR association differed among HLA loci, with DRB1 alleles having the most associated TCRs and HLA-C alleles having the fewest. A later genetic analysis reported fewer N-insertions in productive TCRs among donors in an Asian-associated ancestry cluster than the roughly 700-donor mean. A further reported finding was that TCR beta sequences accurately predicted the HLA-A and HLA-B alleles for most subjects in the first cohort. In vitro tests confirmed that a few of the cytomegalovirus-associated TCR beta chains recognize cytomegalovirus antigens. When HLA alleles, especially DR and DQ, strongly co-occurred, attributing TCR associations to individual alleles was difficult. An earlier analysis of around 540 of the donors showed that most TCR beta V segments appeared in productive rearrangements either about 87% or about 30% of the time, which broadly matched IMGT annotations. While some public TCRs were present in many individuals, most TCR sequences turned up only very rarely across donors. A cluster of highly shared sequence variants was judged likely to represent a technical artifact of the sequencing pipeline.

The sequenced material came from PBMCs. This receptor was identified in a young woman in good health and CMV-seronegative.

The DNA sequence reads TGTGCCAGCAGCTACGACACAAAGCAGTACTTC. Translated, it reads CASSYDTKQYF. The rearranged segments are TRBV6-6 and TRBJ2-7; there is no confident call for the D gene. The CDR3 holds 11 amino acids from the cysteine to the phenylalanine. CDR3 DNA only is kept here, 33 bases in frame from base 1. CDR1 and CDR2, per the germline V gene (reference sequence), are MNHNY and SVGAGI. A distance of 11 bases separates the germline ends of V and J, which lose 6 bases and 8 bases respectively.